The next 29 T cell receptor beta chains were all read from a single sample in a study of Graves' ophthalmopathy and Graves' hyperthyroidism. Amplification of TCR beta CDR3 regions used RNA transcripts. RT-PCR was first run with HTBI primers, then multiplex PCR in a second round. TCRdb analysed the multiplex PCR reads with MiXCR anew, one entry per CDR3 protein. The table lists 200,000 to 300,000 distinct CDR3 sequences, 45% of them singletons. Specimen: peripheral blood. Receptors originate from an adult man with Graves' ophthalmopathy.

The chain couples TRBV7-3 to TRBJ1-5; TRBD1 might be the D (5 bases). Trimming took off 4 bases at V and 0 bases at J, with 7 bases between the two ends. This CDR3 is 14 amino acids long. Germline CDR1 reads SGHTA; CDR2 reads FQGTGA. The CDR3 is CASSWGNSNQPQHF. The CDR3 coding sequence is TGTGCCAGCAGCTGGGGGAATAGCAATCAGCCCCAGCATTTT.

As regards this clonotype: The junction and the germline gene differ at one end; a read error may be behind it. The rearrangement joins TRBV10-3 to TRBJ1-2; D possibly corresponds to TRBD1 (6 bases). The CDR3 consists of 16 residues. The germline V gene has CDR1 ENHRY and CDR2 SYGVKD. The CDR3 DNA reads TGTGCCAGCAGTTCCGCCAGCGGCAGGGGAACCTATGGCTACACCTTC. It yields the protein CASSSASGRGTYGYTF.

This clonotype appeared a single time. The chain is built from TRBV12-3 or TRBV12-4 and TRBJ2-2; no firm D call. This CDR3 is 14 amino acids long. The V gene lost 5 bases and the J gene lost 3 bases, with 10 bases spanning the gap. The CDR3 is CASSADGYTGELFF. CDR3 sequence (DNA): TGTGCCAGCAGTGCCGACGGCTACACCGGGGAGCTGTTTTTT.

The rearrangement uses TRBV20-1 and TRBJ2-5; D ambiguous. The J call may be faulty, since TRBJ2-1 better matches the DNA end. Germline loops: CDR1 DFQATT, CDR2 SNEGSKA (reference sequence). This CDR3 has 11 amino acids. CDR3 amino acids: CSAPDYNEQFF. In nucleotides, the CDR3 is TGCAGTGCCCCGGACTACAATGAGCAGTTCTTC.

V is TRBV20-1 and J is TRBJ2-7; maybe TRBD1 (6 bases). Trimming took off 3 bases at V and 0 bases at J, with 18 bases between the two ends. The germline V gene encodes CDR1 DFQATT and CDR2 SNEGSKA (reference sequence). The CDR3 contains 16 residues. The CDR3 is CSASVRGTRSSYEQYF. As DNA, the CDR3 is TGCAGTGCTAGTGTAAGAGGGACAAGGAGCTCCTACGAGCAGTACTTC.

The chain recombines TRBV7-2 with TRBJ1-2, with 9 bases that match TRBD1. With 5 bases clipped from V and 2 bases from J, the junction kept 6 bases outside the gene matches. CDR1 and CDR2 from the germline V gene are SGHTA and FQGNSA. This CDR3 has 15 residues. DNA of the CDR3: TGTGCCAGCAGCAAATACAGGGGGCCCAACTATGGCTACACCTTC. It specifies CASSKYRGPNYGYTF.

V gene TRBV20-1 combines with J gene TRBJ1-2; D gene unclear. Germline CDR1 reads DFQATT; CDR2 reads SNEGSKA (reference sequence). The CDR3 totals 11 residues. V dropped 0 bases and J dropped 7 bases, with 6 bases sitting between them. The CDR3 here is CSARDKGGYTF. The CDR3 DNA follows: TGCAGTGCTAGAGATAAGGGTGGCTACACCTTC.

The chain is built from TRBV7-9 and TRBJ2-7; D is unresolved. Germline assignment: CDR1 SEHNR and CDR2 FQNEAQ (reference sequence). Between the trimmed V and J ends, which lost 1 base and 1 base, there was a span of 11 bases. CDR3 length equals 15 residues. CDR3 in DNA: TGTGCCAGCAGCTTAGAAGGTTGGGGTTCCTACGAGCAGTACTTC. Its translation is CASSLEGWGSYEQYF.

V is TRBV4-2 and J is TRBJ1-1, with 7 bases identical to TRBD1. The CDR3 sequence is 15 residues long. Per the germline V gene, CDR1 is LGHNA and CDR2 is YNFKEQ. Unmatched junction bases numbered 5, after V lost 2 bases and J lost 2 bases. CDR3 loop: CASSQQGQSNTEAFF. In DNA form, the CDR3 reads TGTGCCAGCAGCCAACAGGGACAGTCCAACACTGAAGCTTTCTTT.

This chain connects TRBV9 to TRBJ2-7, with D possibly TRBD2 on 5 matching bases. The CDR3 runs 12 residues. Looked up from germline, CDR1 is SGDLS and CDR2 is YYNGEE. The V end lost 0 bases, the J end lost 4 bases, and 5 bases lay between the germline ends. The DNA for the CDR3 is TGTGCCAGCAGCGTAGGAGGGTACGAGCAGTACTTC. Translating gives CASSVGGYEQYF.

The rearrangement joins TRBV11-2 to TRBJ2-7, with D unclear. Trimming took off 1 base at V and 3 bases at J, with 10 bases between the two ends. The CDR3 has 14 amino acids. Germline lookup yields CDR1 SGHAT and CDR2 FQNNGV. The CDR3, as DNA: TGTGCCAGCAGCTTAGCCCGGATAGACTACGAGCAGTACTTC. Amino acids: CASSLARIDYEQYF.

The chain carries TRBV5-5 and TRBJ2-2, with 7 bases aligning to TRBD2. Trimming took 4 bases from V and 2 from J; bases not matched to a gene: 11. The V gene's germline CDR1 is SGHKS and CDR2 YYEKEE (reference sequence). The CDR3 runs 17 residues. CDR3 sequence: CASSGRDYTANTGELFF. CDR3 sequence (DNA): TGTGCCAGCAGCGGCAGGGACTACACAGCAAACACCGGGGAGCTGTTTTTT.

CDR3 bases: TGTGCCAGCAGCCATACAGGGCCAGGCACTGAAGCTTTCTTT. Encoded protein: CASSHTGPGTEAFF. The chain uses TRBV4-2 and TRBJ1-1; a weak D match, TRBD1 (6 bases). The CDR3 spans 14 residues. Trimming removed 3 bases from V and 4 bases from J, with 12 bases in between. CDR1 LGHNA and CDR2 YNFKEQ come from the germline V gene.

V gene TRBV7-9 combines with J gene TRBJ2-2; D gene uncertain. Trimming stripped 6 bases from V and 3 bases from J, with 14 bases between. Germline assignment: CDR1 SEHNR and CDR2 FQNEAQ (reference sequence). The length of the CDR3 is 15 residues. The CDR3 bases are TGTGCCAGCAGTTCCCAACTCGCGGACACCGGGGAGCTGTTTTTT. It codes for CASSSQLADTGELFF.

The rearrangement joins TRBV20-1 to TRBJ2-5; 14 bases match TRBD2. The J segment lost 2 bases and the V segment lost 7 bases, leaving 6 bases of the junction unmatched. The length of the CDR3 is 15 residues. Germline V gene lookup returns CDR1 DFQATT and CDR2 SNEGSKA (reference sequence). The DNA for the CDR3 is TGCAGTGGGACTAGCGGGGGGTGGGGACAAGAGACCCAGTACTTC. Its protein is CSGTSGGWGQETQYF.

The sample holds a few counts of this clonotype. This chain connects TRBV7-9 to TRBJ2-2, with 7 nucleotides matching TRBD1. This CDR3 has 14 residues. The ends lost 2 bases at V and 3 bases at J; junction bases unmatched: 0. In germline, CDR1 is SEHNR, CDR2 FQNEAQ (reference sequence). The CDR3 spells CASSLTGDTGELFF. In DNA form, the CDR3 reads TGTGCCAGCAGCTTAACAGGGGACACCGGGGAGCTGTTTTTT.

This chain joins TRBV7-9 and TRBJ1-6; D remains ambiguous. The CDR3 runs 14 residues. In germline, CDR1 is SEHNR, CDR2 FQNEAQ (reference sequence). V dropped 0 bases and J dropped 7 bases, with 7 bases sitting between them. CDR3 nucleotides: TGTGCCAGCAGCTTAGCTTTGGGAAATTCACCCCTCCACTTT. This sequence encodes CASSLALGNSPLHF.

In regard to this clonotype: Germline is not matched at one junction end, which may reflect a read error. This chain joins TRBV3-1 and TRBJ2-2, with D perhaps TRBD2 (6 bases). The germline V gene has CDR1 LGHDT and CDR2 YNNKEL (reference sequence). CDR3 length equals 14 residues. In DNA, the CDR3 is TGTGCCAGCAGCCCGGGGGTGAACACCGGGGAGCTGTACTTC. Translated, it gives CASSPGVNTGELYF.

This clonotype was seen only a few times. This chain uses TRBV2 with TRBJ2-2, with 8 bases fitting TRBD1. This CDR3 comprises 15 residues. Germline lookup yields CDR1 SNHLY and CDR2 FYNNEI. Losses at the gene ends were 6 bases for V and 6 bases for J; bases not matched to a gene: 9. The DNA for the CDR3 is TGTGCCAGCAGCGAATGGTTGACAGGGGCCGGGGAGCTGTTTTTT. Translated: CASSEWLTGAGELFF.

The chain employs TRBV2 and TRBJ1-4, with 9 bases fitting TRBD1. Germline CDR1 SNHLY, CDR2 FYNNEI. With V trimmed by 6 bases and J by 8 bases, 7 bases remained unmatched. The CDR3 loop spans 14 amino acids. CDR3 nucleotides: TGTGCCAGCAGACCGGACAGGGGAGTGGAAAAACTGTTTTTT. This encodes CASRPDRGVEKLFF.

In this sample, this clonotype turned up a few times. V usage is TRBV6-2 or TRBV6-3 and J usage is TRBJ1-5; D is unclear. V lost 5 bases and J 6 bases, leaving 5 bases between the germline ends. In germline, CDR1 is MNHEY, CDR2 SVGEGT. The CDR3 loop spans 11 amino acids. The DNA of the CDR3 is TGTGCCAGCAGTGATGGTCAGCCCCAGCATTTT. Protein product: CASSDGQPQHF.

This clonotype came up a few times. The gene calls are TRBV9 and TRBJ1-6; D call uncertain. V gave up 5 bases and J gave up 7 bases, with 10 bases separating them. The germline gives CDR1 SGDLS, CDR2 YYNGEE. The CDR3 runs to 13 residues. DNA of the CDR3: TGTGCCAGCAGTCAAGGGTTAAATTCACCCCTCCACTTT. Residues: CASSQGLNSPLHF.

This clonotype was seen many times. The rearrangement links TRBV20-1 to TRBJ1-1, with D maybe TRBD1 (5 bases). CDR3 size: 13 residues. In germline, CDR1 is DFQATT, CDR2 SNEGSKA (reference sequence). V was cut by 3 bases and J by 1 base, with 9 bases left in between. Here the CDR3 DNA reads TGCAGTGCTAGGCCCACAGGGAACACTGAAGCTTTCTTT. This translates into CSARPTGNTEAFF.

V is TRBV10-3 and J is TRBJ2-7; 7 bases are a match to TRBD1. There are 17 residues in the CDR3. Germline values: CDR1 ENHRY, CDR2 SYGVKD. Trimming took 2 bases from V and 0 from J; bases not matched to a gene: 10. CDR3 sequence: CAISEARQGPSSYEQYF. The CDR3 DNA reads TGTGCCATCAGTGAGGCCAGACAGGGCCCGAGCTCCTACGAGCAGTACTTC.

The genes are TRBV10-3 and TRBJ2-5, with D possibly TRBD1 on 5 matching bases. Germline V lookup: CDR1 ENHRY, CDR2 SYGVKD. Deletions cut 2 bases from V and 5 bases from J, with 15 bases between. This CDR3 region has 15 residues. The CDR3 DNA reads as TGTGCCATCAGTGAGGATCGCCAGGGAAGGGAGACCCAGTACTTC. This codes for CAISEDRQGRETQYF.

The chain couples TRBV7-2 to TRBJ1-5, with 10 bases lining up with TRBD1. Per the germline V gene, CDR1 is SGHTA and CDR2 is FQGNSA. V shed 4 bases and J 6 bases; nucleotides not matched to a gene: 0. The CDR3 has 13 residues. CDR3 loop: CASSWTGGQPQHF. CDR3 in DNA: TGTGCCAGCAGCTGGACAGGGGGTCAGCCCCAGCATTTT.

The CDR3 nucleotides are TGCAGTGCTCGGACAGGGGCGTCGAACACTGAAGCTTTCTTT. This encodes CSARTGASNTEAFF. V and J are TRBV20-1 and TRBJ1-1; the match to TRBD1 covers 9 bases. With V trimmed by 5 bases and J by 1 base, 5 bases remained unmatched. The CDR3 spans 14 residues. CDR1 and CDR2 (germline): DFQATT, SNEGSKA (reference sequence).

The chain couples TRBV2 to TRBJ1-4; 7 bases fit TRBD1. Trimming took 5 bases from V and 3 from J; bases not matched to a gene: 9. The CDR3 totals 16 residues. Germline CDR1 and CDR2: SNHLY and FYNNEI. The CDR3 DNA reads TGTGCCAGCAGTTCCGACAGGGTTACGGCTAATGAAAAACTGTTTTTT. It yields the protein CASSSDRVTANEKLFF.

CDR3 in DNA: TGTGCCAGTAGACAGGGTTTTTATGGCTACACCTTC. As protein: CASRQGFYGYTF. This chain joins TRBV19 and TRBJ1-2; TRBD1 is a possible D gene (6 bases). This CDR3 has 12 residues. Per the germline V gene, CDR1 is LNHDA and CDR2 is SQIVND (reference sequence). With 6 bases removed from V and 5 bases from J, the gap between germline ends came to 10 bases.